The 24 T cell receptor beta chains below all came from one sample that was sequenced in a study of radiotherapy plus CTLA-4 blockade in lung cancer. The method was immunoSEQ multiplex PCR; TCRdb's version includes in-frame clones alone and lacks a portion of them. The table includes over 50,000 clones, approximately 80% detected once. This specimen consisted of peripheral blood, obtained from a patient treated with radiotherapy plus ipilimumab. These receptors were obtained from a human donor with non-small cell lung cancer who had a partial response to radiotherapy plus ipilimumab.

V is TRBV4-2 and J is TRBJ2-7; 7 bases match TRBD2. The CDR3 runs to 14 residues. V lost 0 bases, J lost 3 bases, and 2 bases stayed unmatched. CDR1 is LGHNA, CDR2 YNFKEQ, per germline. In nucleotides, the CDR3 is TGTGCCAGCAGCCAAGATGCGGGGGTCTACGAGCAGTACTTC. It encodes CASSQDAGVYEQYF.

The chain couples TRBV19 to TRBJ1-5; the D gene is possibly TRBD1 (5 bases). V lost 4 bases, J lost 1 base, and 8 bases lay in between. The CDR3 length is 14 residues. Germline CDR1 is LNHDA and CDR2 is SQIVND (reference sequence). The CDR3 DNA follows: TGTGCCAGTAGTAAGGCAGGGAGCAATCAGCCCCAGCATTTT. Protein: CASSKAGSNQPQHF.

A few counts support this clone. The chain has TRBV5-1 and TRBJ1-5; D remains ambiguous. V was trimmed by 2 bases and J by 4 bases, leaving 7 bases between them. Per germline, CDR1 SGHRS and CDR2 YFSETQ. This CDR3 has 13 amino acids. The CDR3 spells CASSLHPNQPQHF. CDR3 bases: TGCGCCAGCAGCTTACACCCGAATCAGCCCCAGCATTTT. The variable domain in full, completed from reference TRBV5-1 and TRBJ1-5, reads KAGVTQTPRYLIKTRGQQVTLSCSPISGHRSVSWYQQTPGQGLQFLFEYFSETQRNKGNFPGRFSGRQFSNSRSEMNVSTLELGDSALYLCASSLHPNQPQHFGDGTRLSIL.

J is TRBJ2-7 and V is TRBV4-1; 12 positions match TRBD2. The V gene's germline CDR1 is MGHRA and CDR2 YSYEKL. The CDR3 has 15 residues. Unmatched junction bases numbered 1, after V lost 1 base and J lost 3 bases. CDR3 region: CASSQVLAGGYEQYF. DNA of the CDR3: TGCGCCAGCAGCCAAGTACTAGCGGGGGGCTACGAGCAGTACTTC.

The chain combines TRBV5-1 with TRBJ2-1, with TRBD1 identical over 8 bases. There are 17 residues in the CDR3. Germline CDR1 SGHRS, CDR2 YFSETQ. The junction had 20 bases not matched to a gene; V was cut back by 8 bases and J by 7 bases. CDR3: CASKPGQGANLRNEQFF. The CDR3, as DNA: TGCGCCAGTAAACCGGGGCAGGGGGCGAATTTAAGAAATGAGCAGTTCTTC. Complete variable domain (other parts from reference TRBV5-1 and TRBJ2-1): KAGVTQTPRYLIKTRGQQVTLSCSPISGHRSVSWYQQTPGQGLQFLFEYFSETQRNKGNFPGRFSGRQFSNSRSEMNVSTLELGDSALYLCASKPGQGANLRNEQFFGPGTRLTVL.

The chain links TRBV11-2 to TRBJ2-7, with D perhaps TRBD2 (6 bases). The CDR3 loop spans 15 amino acids. V was clipped by 5 bases and J by 0 bases, with 14 bases between them. The V gene's germline CDR1 is SGHAT and CDR2 FQNNGV. The CDR3 DNA is TGTGCCAGCAGCCCCGTGCGCGGGGCCTCCTACGAGCAGTACTTC. This sequence encodes CASSPVRGASYEQYF.

The chain carries TRBV4-1 and TRBJ1-5, with D tentatively TRBD1 (5 bases). The CDR3 loop spans 14 amino acids. Germline V gene sequence: CDR1 MGHRA, CDR2 YSYEKL. Trimming stripped 0 bases from V and 8 bases from J, with 11 bases between. The CDR3 region is CASSQEGGVEPQHF. CDR3 nucleotides: TGCGCCAGCAGCCAAGAGGGGGGTGTGGAGCCCCAGCATTTT.

V usage is TRBV19 and J usage is TRBJ1-5; the D gene is possibly TRBD1 (5 bases). Looked up from germline, CDR1 is LNHDA and CDR2 is SQIVND (reference sequence). CDR3 size: 15 residues. The V gene lost 1 base and the J gene lost 3 bases, with 10 bases spanning the gap. CDR3 coding DNA: TGTGCCAGTAGTATAGTTGACAGTTACAATCAGCCCCAGCATTTT. Amino acid sequence: CASSIVDSYNQPQHF.

This clone came up a few times. The rearrangement links TRBV4-2 to TRBJ2-7; TRBD2 aligns across 8 bases. CDR1 and CDR2 from the germline V gene are LGHNA and YNFKEQ. The CDR3 extends over 14 amino acids. With 4 bases clipped from V and 3 bases from J, the junction kept 5 bases outside the gene matches. The CDR3 nucleotides are TGTGCCAGCAGCCCGGGGGGGGGAGGCTACGAGCAGTACTTC. It codes for CASSPGGGGYEQYF.

CDR3 sequence reads: CASSLRNSPLHF. The CDR3 nucleotides are TGTGCCAGCAGTTTGCGTAATTCACCCCTCCACTTT. The V call is TRBV27, the J call TRBJ1-6; D is ambiguous. Trimming cost V 3 bases and J 6 bases, with 3 bases left between them. Germline CDR1 is MNHEY and CDR2 is SMNVEV (reference sequence). The CDR3 runs 12 residues.

This chain links TRBV5-1 with TRBJ2-5, with TRBD1 matching over 8 bases. The J call is uncertain, as TRBJ2-7 better fits the DNA end. The V gene's germline CDR1 is SGHRS and CDR2 YFSETQ. CDR3 length: 14 amino acids. CDR3 nucleotide sequence: TGCGCCAGCAGCTTGGGGACAGGGATTCTCGAGCAGTACTTC. Amino acid sequence: CASSLGTGILEQYF.

The CDR3 sequence is CASSDGLAGVHKNIQYF. The CDR3 DNA follows: TGTGCCAGCAGTGATGGACTAGCGGGGGTCCACAAAAACATTCAGTACTTC. The chain combines TRBV27 with TRBJ2-4; 13 positions agree with TRBD2. The CDR3 consists of 17 residues. Trimming removed 5 bases from V and 3 bases from J; junction bases left unmatched: 7. Per germline, CDR1 MNHEY and CDR2 SMNVEV (reference sequence).

This sequence joins TRBV6-5 and TRBJ1-6, with D unclear. Trimming took 8 bases from V and 0 from J, leaving 8 bases between them. Per the germline V gene, CDR1 is MNHEY and CDR2 is SVGAGI. The CDR3 is 14 residues long. CDR3: CASSGSSYNSPLHF. In DNA, the CDR3 is TGTGCCAGCTCCGGTAGCTCCTATAATTCACCCCTCCACTTT.

The V gene is TRBV18, the J gene TRBJ1-4; 7 bases are shared with TRBD1. This CDR3 is 15 amino acids long. V was clipped by 4 bases and J by 8 bases; unmatched bases: 10. Germline V gene sequence: CDR1 KGHSH, CDR2 LQKENI. CDR3 region: CASSRDSGGGEKLFF. CDR3 bases: TGTGCCAGCTCACGGGACAGCGGAGGCGGAGAAAAACTGTTTTTT.

This chain uses TRBV5-1 with TRBJ2-1; 12 nucleotides agree with TRBD2. V gave up 4 bases and J gave up 4 bases; unmatched junction bases: 6. This CDR3 has 16 residues. Germline V CDR1 and CDR2: SGHRS, YFSETQ. CDR3 coding DNA: TGCGCCAGCAGCCCTAGCGGGGGGGCCGGTTACAATGAGCAGTTCTTC. It codes for CASSPSGGAGYNEQFF.

The chain has TRBV20-1 and TRBJ2-5; D unclear. CDR1 is DFQATT and CDR2 is SNEGSKA in the germline V gene (reference sequence). Trimming stripped 0 bases from V and 5 bases from J, with 4 bases between. CDR3 size: 11 residues. CDR3 loop: CSARDYETQYF. The CDR3 DNA follows: TGCAGTGCTAGAGATTATGAGACCCAGTACTTC.

This clone has only a few counts. The gene calls are TRBV6-1 and TRBJ1-6, with 9 bases identical to TRBD1. Losses at the gene ends were 7 bases for V and 10 bases for J; bases not matched to a gene: 8. Per germline, CDR1 MNHNS and CDR2 SASEGT. The CDR3 extends over 14 amino acids. The chain's CDR3 is CASMEQGARSPLHF. The CDR3 DNA reads as TGTGCCAGCATGGAACAGGGGGCGAGATCACCCCTCCACTTT.

This clone showed up just a few times. The chain joins TRBV7-2 to TRBJ2-3; unclear D gene. V shed 2 bases and J shed 4 bases, with 7 bases lying between them. This CDR3 has 13 residues. Per germline, CDR1 SGHTA and CDR2 FQGNSA. The CDR3 region has the DNA TGTGCCAGCAGCTTATCTCCAGCAGATACGCAGTATTTT. This sequence encodes CASSLSPADTQYF. Looking up the rest from reference TRBV7-2 and TRBJ2-3 gives the full variable domain: GAGVSQSPSNKVTEKGKDVELRCDPISGHTALYWYRQSLGQGLEFLIYFQGNSAPDKSGLPSDRFSAERTGGSVSTLTIQRTQQEDSAVYLCASSLSPADTQYFGPGTRLTVL.

This rearrangement joins TRBV10-3 to TRBJ1-4, with D possibly matching TRBD1 (6 bases). The CDR3 has 13 amino acids. The germline V gene encodes CDR1 ENHRY and CDR2 SYGVKD. Trimming took 11 bases from V and 8 from J, leaving 18 bases between them. The CDR3 sequence: CAVGGQVGEKLFF. Written as DNA, the CDR3 is TGTGCCGTGGGGGGGCAGGTCGGAGAAAAACTGTTTTTT.

V usage is TRBV6-6 and J usage is TRBJ1-4; 9 nucleotides agree with TRBD1. Germline V lookup: CDR1 MNHNY, CDR2 SVGAGI (reference sequence). V was clipped by 0 bases and J by 7 bases; unmatched bases: 0. There are 14 residues in the CDR3. The CDR3 loop is CASSYSDRGEKLFF. DNA for the CDR3: TGTGCCAGCAGTTACTCGGACAGGGGTGAAAAACTGTTTTTT.

This clone has more than one count but fewer than ten. This chain links TRBV7-9 with TRBJ1-5; 7 bases match TRBD1. V shed 1 base and J 3 bases; nucleotides not matched to a gene: 3. CDR3 size: 15 residues. CDR1 and CDR2 (germline): SEHNR, FQNEAQ (reference sequence). As DNA, the CDR3 is TGTGCCAGCAGCTTAGGGGGACAGTCCAATCAGCCCCAGCATTTT. Translation gives CASSLGGQSNQPQHF.

V and J are TRBV18 and TRBJ1-1, with TRBD1 matching 8 bases. Per the germline V gene, CDR1 is KGHSH and CDR2 is LQKENI. Trimming took 1 base from V and 5 from J; bases not matched to a gene: 3. CDR3 length: 14 residues. The DNA for the CDR3 is TGTGCCAGCTCACCACGGACAGGGACTACTGAAGCTTTCTTT. Its translation: CASSPRTGTTEAFF.

This sequence joins TRBV27 and TRBJ1-2; D is perhaps TRBD1 (6 bases). CDR3 length: 12 amino acids. V dropped 4 bases and J dropped 8 bases, with 11 bases sitting between them. Germline CDR1 reads MNHEY; CDR2 reads SMNVEV (reference sequence). CDR3 loop: CASSSWGGGYTF. CDR3 DNA sequence: TGTGCCAGCAGTTCTTGGGGGGGCGGCTACACCTTC.

This chain connects TRBV2 to TRBJ2-7, with 10 bases that match TRBD1. The CDR3 is made up of 13 amino acids. After removal of 11 bases from V and 2 bases from J, the junction contained 6 bases not matched to a gene. Germline-derived CDR1 and CDR2 are SNHLY and FYNNEI. The CDR3 protein is CAGQGQGTYEQYF. The DNA of the CDR3 is TGTGCCGGCCAGGGACAGGGGACCTACGAGCAGTACTTC.